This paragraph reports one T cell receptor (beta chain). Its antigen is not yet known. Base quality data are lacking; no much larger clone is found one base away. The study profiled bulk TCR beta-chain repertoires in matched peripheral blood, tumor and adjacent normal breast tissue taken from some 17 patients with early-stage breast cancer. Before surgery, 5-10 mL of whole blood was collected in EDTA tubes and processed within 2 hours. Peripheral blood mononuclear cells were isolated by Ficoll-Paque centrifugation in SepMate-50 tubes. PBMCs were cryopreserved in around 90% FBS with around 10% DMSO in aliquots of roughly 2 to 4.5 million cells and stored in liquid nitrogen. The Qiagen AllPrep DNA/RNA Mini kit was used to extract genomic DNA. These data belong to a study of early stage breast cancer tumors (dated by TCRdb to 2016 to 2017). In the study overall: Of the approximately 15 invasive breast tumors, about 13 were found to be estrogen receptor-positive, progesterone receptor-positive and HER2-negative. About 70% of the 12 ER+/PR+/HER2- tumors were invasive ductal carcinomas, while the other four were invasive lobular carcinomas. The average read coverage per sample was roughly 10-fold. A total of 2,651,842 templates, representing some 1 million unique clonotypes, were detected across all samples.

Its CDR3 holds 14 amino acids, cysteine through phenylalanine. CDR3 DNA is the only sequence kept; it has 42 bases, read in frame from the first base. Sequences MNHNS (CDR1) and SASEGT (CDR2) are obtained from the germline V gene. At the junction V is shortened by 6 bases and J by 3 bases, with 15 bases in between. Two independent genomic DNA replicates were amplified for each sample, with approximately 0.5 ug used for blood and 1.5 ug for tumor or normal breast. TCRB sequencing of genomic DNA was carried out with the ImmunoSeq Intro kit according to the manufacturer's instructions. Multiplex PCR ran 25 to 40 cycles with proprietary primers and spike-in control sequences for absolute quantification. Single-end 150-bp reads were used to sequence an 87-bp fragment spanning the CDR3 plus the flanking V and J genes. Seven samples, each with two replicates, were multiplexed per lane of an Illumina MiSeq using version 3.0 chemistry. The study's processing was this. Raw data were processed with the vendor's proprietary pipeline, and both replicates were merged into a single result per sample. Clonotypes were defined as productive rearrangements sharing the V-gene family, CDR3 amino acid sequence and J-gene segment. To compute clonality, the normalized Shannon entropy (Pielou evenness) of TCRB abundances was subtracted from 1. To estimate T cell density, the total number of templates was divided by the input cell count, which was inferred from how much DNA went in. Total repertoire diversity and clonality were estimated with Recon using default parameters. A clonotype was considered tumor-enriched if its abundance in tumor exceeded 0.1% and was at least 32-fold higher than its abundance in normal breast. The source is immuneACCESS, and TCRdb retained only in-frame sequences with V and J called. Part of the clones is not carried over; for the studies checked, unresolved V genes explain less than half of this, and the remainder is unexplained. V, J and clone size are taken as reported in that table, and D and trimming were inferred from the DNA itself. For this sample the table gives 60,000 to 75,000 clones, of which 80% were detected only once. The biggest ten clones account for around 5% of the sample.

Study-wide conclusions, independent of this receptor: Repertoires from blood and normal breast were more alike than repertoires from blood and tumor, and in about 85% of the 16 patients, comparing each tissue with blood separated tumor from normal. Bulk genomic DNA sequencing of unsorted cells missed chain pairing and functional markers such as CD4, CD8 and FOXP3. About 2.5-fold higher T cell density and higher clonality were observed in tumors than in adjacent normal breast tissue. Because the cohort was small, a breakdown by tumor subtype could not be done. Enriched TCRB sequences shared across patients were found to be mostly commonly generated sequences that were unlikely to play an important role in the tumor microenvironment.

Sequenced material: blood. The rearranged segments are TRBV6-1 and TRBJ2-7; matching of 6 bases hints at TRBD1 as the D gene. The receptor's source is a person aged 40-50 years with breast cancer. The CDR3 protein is CASRDQGGRYEQYF. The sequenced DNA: TGTGCCAGCAGGGACCAAGGGGGTCGCTACGAGCAGTACTTC.